This record looks at one T cell receptor beta chain sequence and its context. Which antigen it targets is not known. No base qualities exist here, and no much larger clone lies one base off it. The sample belongs to a study of blood T cell repertoires in COVID-19 (dated by TCRdb to about 2020). About the full investigation: The collaborator samples originated in the United States, Italy and Spain and spanned the acute and convalescent phases of COVID-19. The repertoires were made available in a free public database intended to serve as a resource for research on the immune response to SARS-CoV-2. The sample metadata nearly always contained a de-identified subject ID, COVID-19 status, age in years and sex. The material from the prospective study consisted of cDNA or gDNA derived from T cells, B-cell-depleted T cells, or PBMCs. The dataset comprised deeply sampled blood TCRbeta repertoires from subjects exposed to, actively infected with, or recovered from COVID-19. The samples were drawn from the first 160 participants of the ongoing ImmuneRACE study and from over a thousand subjects provided by 6 global collaborators. Where available, HLA class I and class II types were obtained from metadata supplied by the sample provider rather than from assay-based typing.

Overall study results and their limits: The quantity of clinical and demographic metadata differed by source and by participant and was supplied without curation.

The germline V gene supplies CDR1 MDHEN and CDR2 SYDVKM. A distance of 9 bases separates the germline ends of V and J, which lose 4 bases and 2 bases respectively. The CDR3 starts with the cysteine, ends with the phenylalanine, and has 14 residues. The kept DNA is CDR3 alone, 42 bases in frame from the first base. Collaborating institutions collected whole blood in K2EDTA tubes following their own protocols. For TCRbeta analysis, collaborator samples were shipped as frozen whole blood, as isolated PBMCs, or as DNA extracted from either sample type. The immunoSEQ Assay, a bias-controlled multiplex PCR, was used to amplify TCRbeta CDR3 regions from genomic DNA. The authors' pipeline ran thus. Within the assay, amplification of reference gene primers was used to estimate how many nucleated cells each sample contained. To quantify the absolute abundance of each unique TCRbeta CDR3 rearrangement, sequence reads were collapsed and filtered. For each sample, productive Simpson clonality was calculated by taking the square root of Simpson's diversity index across productive rearrangements. The source is immuneACCESS, and TCRdb retained only in-frame sequences with V and J called. Part of the clones is not carried over; for the studies checked, unresolved V genes explain less than half of this, and the remainder is unexplained. The DNA gave D and trimming, while V, J and clone size come from that table. Within this sample are 120,000 to 150,000 clones, with 88% of them counted one time only. The ten largest account for 8% to 11% of the sample.

The sequence links TRBV28 to TRBJ1-5; the D region possibly corresponds to TRBD1 (5 bases align). This receptor was obtained from a man in his sixties with active or convalescent COVID-19. Material for sequencing was peripheral blood. The CDR3 protein sequence reads: CASSWGVGNQPQHF. The DNA sequence is as follows: TGTGCCAGCAGTTGGGGGGTGGGCAATCAGCCCCAGCATTTT.